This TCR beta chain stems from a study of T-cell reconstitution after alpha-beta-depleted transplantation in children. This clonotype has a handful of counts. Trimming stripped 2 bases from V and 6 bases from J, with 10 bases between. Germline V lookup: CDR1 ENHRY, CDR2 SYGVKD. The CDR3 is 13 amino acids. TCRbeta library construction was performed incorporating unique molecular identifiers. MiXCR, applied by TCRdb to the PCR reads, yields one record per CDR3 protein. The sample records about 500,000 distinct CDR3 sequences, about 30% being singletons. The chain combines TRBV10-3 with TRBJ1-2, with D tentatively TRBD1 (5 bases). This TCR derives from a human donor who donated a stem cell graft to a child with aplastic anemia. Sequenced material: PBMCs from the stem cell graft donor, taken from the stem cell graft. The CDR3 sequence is CAISEGGGDGYTF. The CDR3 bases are TGTGCCATCAGTGAGGGAGGAGGGGATGGCTACACCTTC.